The entry below describes one TCR beta chain. Its antigen is as yet unknown. Sequencing used immunoSEQ multiplex PCR; TCRdb keeps in-frame clones, though not all of them. The profile shows more than 85,000 clones, roughly 87% of them singletons. This sample is drawn from a study of T cell responses to AZD1222 COVID-19 vaccine. General study points: Donors skewed white British and female; clonal diversity was possibly underestimated.

V shed 2 bases and J shed 2 bases, with 14 bases lying between them. The CDR3 covers 16 residues. Germline assignment: CDR1 SEHNR and CDR2 FQNEAQ (reference sequence). The TCR sequence derives from an adult in good health. This chain joins TRBV7-9 and TRBJ2-3; a weak D match, TRBD1 (5 bases). The sequences come from peripheral blood, collected on day 0 of AZD1222 vaccination. Here the CDR3 DNA reads TGTGCCAGCAGCTTACCGCGACAGCAAAACACAGATACGCAGTATTTT. Encoded protein: CASSLPRQQNTDTQYF.